This is a list of T cell receptor beta chains from one sample in a study of cytomegalovirus exposure and HLA in healthy donors. Using immunoSEQ multiplex PCR, the repertoire was profiled, and TCRdb retains in-frame clones only, with some absent. The sample consists of around 100,000 clones, approximately 74% of them appearing once. The sample taken for sequencing was PBMCs. The source is a woman in her forties in good health and CMV-seronegative. Both conserved end residues are part of each CDR3. Fields, in order: D gene, J gene, clone size, V gene, CDR3 DNA, CDR3 protein. The D gene is left open where the match is weak. Only part of the rows carry a size: once, few, many, or a class if the clone is expanded.

d_gene: TRBD1
j_gene: TRBJ1-2
abundance: -
v_gene: TRBV5-4
CDR3nt: TGTGCCAGCAGCAGAGACAGGGGCGACTATGGCTACACCTTC
CDR3aa: CASSRDRGDYGYTF

d_gene: -
j_gene: TRBJ2-7
abundance: -
v_gene: TRBV21-1
CDR3nt: TGTGCCAGCAGCAGATGGACGGGGGAGCAGTACTTC
CDR3aa: CASSRWTGEQYF

d_gene: -
j_gene: TRBJ2-3
abundance: once
v_gene: TRBV4-2
CDR3nt: TGTGCCAGCAGCCAAACACTGTCCGGGGAAATCCCAGATACGCAGTATTTT
CDR3aa: CASSQTLSGEIPDTQYF

d_gene: TRBD1
j_gene: TRBJ2-7
abundance: -
v_gene: TRBV7-6
CDR3nt: TGTGCCAGCAGCTTACTTTCTAGTGGGACAGGTGCCTACGAGCAGTACTTC
CDR3aa: CASSLLSSGTGAYEQYF

d_gene: TRBD2
j_gene: TRBJ2-1
abundance: few
v_gene: TRBV7-9
CDR3nt: TGTGCCAGCACCCAAGGGACTAGCGTCTACAATGAGCAGTTCTTC
CDR3aa: CASTQGTSVYNEQFF

d_gene: -
j_gene: TRBJ2-1
abundance: once
v_gene: TRBV28
CDR3nt: TGTGCCAGCGGTACCAGGGACAAGATTTACAATGAGCAGTTCTTC
CDR3aa: CASGTRDKIYNEQFF

d_gene: -
j_gene: TRBJ2-7
abundance: -
v_gene: TRBV9
CDR3nt: TGTGCCAGCAGCGTAGGGTGGGCCGGAGGTGAGCAGTACTTC
CDR3aa: CASSVGWAGGEQYF

d_gene: -
j_gene: TRBJ1-1
abundance: few
v_gene: TRBV4-3
CDR3nt: TGCGCCAGCAGCCAAGATTTGTCCTTTTCGAACACTGAAGCTTTCTTT
CDR3aa: CASSQDLSFSNTEAFF

d_gene: TRBD1
j_gene: TRBJ1-1
abundance: -
v_gene: TRBV5-1
CDR3nt: TGCGCCAGCAGCTTGGTTGGGACAGGGGGCCCCGAGGAAGCTTTCTTT
CDR3aa: CASSLVGTGGPEEAFF

d_gene: TRBD1
j_gene: TRBJ2-7
abundance: -
v_gene: TRBV19
CDR3nt: TGTGCCAGTAGGTCCCGGGACAGAGGCAACGAGCAGTACTTC
CDR3aa: CASRSRDRGNEQYF

d_gene: TRBD1
j_gene: TRBJ2-2
abundance: -
v_gene: TRBV27
CDR3nt: TGTGCCAGCAGTTTCAACAGGGGATACACCGGGGAGCTGTTTTTT
CDR3aa: CASSFNRGYTGELFF

d_gene: -
j_gene: TRBJ2-1
abundance: -
v_gene: TRBV19
CDR3nt: TGTGCCAGTAGTAGCCCGGGAGCTTACAATGAGCAGTTCTTC
CDR3aa: CASSSPGAYNEQFF

d_gene: TRBD2
j_gene: TRBJ2-2
abundance: -
v_gene: TRBV29-1
CDR3nt: TGCAGCGCGGACCGGGGGGCCGGGGAGCTGTTTTTT
CDR3aa: CSADRGAGELFF

d_gene: TRBD1
j_gene: TRBJ2-7
abundance: once
v_gene: TRBV5-1
CDR3nt: TGCGCCAGCAGCGGAGCAAACTGGGACAGCTACGAGCAGTACTTC
CDR3aa: CASSGANWDSYEQYF

d_gene: TRBD2
j_gene: TRBJ2-1
abundance: -
v_gene: TRBV7-3
CDR3nt: TGTGCCAGCAGTCGGACTAGCGGGAGGTACAATGAGCAGTTCTTC
CDR3aa: CASSRTSGRYNEQFF

d_gene: -
j_gene: TRBJ1-5
abundance: -
v_gene: TRBV5-4
CDR3nt: TGTGCCAGCAGCTTATGGGGAGGTCAGCCCCAGCATTTT
CDR3aa: CASSLWGGQPQHF

d_gene: -
j_gene: TRBJ1-1
abundance: -
v_gene: TRBV7-3
CDR3nt: TGTGCCAGCAGCTTGGGGGGTTCCACTGAAGCTTTCTTT
CDR3aa: CASSLGGSTEAFF

d_gene: -
j_gene: TRBJ1-3
abundance: -
v_gene: TRBV9
CDR3nt: TGTGCCAGCAGCGTAGATCCAGGGAACGTGTCTGGAAACACCATATATTTT
CDR3aa: CASSVDPGNVSGNTIYF

d_gene: -
j_gene: TRBJ2-7
abundance: few
v_gene: TRBV7-9
CDR3nt: TGTGCCAGCAGCCGCACGGCCCGGGGCAGGGGTGGCGAGCAGTACTTC
CDR3aa: CASSRTARGRGGEQYF

d_gene: -
j_gene: TRBJ2-5
abundance: -
v_gene: TRBV19
CDR3nt: TGTGCCAGTAGTATACCGGGGGTACGAGCCCGGGAGACCCAGTACTTC
CDR3aa: CASSIPGVRARETQYF